This entry features one T cell receptor (beta chain) sequence. TCRdb processed the RT-PCR reads anew with MiXCR; each CDR3 protein has one entry. The sample has almost 700,000 distinct CDR3 sequences, 12% to 15% seen once. This clonotype originated in a female donor in good health, serving as a healthy control. The specimen was memory CD4+ T cells from blood.

The CDR3 here is CSAPPQGGAFGYEQYF. The CDR3 coding sequence is TGCAGTGCTCCGCCCCAGGGGGGGGCTTTTGGCTACGAGCAGTACTTC. This chain links TRBV20-1 with TRBJ2-7, with D tentatively TRBD1 or TRBD2 (7 bases each). Trimming left V 5 bases short and J 3 bases short, with 23 bases between. The CDR3 loop spans 16 amino acids. Germline V gene data show CDR1 as DFQATT and CDR2 as SNEGSKA (reference sequence).